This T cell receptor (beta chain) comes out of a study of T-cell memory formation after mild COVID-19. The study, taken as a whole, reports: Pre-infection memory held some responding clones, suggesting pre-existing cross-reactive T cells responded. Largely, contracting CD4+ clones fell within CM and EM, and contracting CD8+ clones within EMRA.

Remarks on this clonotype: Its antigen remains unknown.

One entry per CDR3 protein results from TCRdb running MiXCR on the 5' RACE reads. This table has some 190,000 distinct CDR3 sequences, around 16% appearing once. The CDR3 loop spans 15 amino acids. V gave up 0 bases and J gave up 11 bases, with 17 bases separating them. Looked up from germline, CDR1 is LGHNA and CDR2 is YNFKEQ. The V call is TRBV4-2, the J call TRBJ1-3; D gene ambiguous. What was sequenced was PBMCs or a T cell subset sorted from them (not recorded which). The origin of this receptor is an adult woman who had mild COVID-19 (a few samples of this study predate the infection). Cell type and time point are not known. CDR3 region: CASSQEAAGGDAIYF. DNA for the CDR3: TGTGCCAGCAGCCAAGAGGCGGCAGGAGGAGACGCCATATATTTT.